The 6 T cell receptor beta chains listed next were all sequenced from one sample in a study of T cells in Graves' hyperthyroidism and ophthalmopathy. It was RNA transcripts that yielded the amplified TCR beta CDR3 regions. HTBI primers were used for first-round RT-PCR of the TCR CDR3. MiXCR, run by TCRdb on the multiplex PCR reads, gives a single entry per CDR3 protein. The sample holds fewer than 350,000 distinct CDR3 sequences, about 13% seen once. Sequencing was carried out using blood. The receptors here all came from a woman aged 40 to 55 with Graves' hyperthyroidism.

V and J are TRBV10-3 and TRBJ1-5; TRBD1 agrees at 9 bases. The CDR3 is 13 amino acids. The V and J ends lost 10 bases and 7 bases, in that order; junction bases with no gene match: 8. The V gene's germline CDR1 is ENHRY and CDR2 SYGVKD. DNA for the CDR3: TGTGCCAGCTGGACAGGGGAGGGACAGCCCCAGCATTTT. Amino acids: CASWTGEGQPQHF.

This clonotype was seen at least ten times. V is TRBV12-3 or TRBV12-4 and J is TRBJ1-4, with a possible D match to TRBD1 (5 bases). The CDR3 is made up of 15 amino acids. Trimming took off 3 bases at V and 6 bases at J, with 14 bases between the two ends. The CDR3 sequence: CASSLRGPSYEKLFF. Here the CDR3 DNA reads TGTGCCAGCAGTTTGAGGGGTCCATCTTATGAAAAACTGTTTTTT.

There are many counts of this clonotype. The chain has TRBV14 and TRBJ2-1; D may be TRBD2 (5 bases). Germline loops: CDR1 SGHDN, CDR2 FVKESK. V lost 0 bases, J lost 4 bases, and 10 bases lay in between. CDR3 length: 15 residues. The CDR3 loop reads CASSQDGNGYNEQFF. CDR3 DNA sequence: TGTGCCAGCAGCCAAGACGGGAATGGGTACAATGAGCAGTTCTTC.

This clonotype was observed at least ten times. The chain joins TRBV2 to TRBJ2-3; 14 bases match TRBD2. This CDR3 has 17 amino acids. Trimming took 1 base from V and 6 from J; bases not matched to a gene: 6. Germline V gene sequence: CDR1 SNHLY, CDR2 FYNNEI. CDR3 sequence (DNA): TGTGCCAGCAGTGAAGGACTAGCGGGAGGGCCATTGGATACGCAGTATTTT. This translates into CASSEGLAGGPLDTQYF. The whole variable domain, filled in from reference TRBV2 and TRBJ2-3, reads EPEVTQTPSHQVTQMGQEVILRCVPISNHLYFYWYRQILGQKVEFLVSFYNNEISEKSEIFDDQFSVERPDGSNFTLKIRSTKLEDSAMYFCASSEGLAGGPLDTQYFGPGTRLTVL.

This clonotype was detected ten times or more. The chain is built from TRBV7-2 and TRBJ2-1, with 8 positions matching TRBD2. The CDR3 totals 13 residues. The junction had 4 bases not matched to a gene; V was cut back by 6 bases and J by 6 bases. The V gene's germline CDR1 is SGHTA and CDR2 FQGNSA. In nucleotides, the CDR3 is TGTGCCAGCAGTCTAGCGGGTGGCAATGAGCAGTTCTTC. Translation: CASSLAGGNEQFF.

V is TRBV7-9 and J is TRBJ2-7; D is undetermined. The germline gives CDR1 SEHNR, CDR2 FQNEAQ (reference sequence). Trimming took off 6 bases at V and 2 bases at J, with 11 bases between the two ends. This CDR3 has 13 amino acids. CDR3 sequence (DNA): TGTGCCAGCAGACGGACCGACGCCTACGAGCAGTACTTC. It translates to CASRRTDAYEQYF. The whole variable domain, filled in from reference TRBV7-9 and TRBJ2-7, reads DTGVSQNPRHKITKRGQNVTFRCDPISEHNRLYWYRQTLGQGPEFLTYFQNEAQLEKSRLLSDRFSAERPKGSFSTLEIQRTEQGDSAMYLCASRRTDAYEQYFGPGTRLTVT.